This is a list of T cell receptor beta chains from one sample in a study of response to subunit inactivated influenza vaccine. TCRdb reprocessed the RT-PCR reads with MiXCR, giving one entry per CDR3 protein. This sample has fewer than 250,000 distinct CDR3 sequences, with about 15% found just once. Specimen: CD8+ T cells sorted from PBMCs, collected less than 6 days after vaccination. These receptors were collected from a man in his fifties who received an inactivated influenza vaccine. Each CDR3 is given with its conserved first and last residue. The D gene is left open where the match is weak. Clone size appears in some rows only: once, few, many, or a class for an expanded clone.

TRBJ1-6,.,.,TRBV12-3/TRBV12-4,CASRKRGRVALHF,TGTGCCAGCAGGAAGAGGGGCCGCGTAGCCCTCCACTTT
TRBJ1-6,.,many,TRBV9,CASSVVGVWGSPLHF,TGTGCCAGCAGCGTAGTAGGGGTTTGGGGTTCACCCCTCCACTTT
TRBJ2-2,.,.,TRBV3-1,CASRGGSGTGELFF,TGTGCCAGCAGGGGGGGTTCGGGCACCGGGGAGCTGTTTTTT
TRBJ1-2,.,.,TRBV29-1,CSVPDGDYGYTF,TGCAGCGTCCCTGACGGGGACTATGGCTACACCTTC
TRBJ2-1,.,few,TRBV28,CASSLPRAGRSYNEQFF,TGTGCCAGCAGTTTACCACGGGCAGGAAGGTCCTACAATGAGCAGTTCTTC
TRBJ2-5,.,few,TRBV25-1,CASSVRRDMKIAQYF,TGTGCCAGCAGTGTAAGGAGGGATATGAAGATAGCCCAGTACTTC
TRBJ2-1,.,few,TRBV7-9,CASSSRAGGYNEQFF,TGTGCCAGCAGCTCCCGGGCGGGTGGCTACAATGAGCAGTTCTTC
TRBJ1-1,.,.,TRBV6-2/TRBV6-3,CASSYSRGGEAFF,TGTGCCAGCAGTTACTCGCGGGGGGGTGAAGCTTTCTTT
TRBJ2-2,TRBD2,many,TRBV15,CATSRDLLAYTGELFF,TGTGCCACCAGCAGAGATCTACTAGCGTACACCGGGGAGCTGTTTTTT
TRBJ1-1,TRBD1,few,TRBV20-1,CSARTGTGNTEAFF,TGCAGTGCTAGGACCGGGACAGGGAACACTGAAGCTTTCTTT
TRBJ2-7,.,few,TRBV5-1,CASSLSPGTYEQYF,TGCGCCAGCAGCTTGTCTCCAGGAACCTACGAGCAGTACTTC
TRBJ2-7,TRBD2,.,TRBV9,CASSPGTSAFYEQYF,TGTGCCAGCAGCCCCGGGACTAGCGCTTTCTACGAGCAGTACTTC
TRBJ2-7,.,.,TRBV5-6,CASSLEFRGYEQYF,TGTGCCAGCAGCTTGGAGTTTAGGGGTTACGAGCAGTACTTC
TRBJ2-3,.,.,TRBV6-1,CASSGPYSTDTQYF,TGTGCCAGCAGTGGACCTTACAGCACAGATACGCAGTATTTT
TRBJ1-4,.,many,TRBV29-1,CSVRERAATNEKLFF,TGCAGCGTTCGGGAAAGGGCTGCAACTAATGAAAAACTGTTTTTT
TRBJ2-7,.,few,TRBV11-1,CASSLVAPIASYLYEQYF,TGTGCCAGCAGCTTAGTTGCCCCTATTGCCTCTTACCTCTACGAGCAGTACTTC
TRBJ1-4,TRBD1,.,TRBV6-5,CASSYTQGAVEKLFF,TGTGCCAGCAGTTACACGCAGGGGGCTGTTGAAAAACTGTTTTTT
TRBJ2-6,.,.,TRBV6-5,CASSYPLGAGGANVLTF,TGTGCCAGCAGTTACCCCCTGGGTGCGGGTGGGGCCAACGTCCTGACTTTC
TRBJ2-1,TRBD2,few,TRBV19,CASSSGTSEQFF,TGTGCCAGTAGTTCAGGGACTAGCGAGCAGTTCTTC
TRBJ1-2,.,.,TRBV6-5,CASSYSHLGLNYGYTF,TGTGCCAGCAGTTACTCGCATCTCGGCCTTAACTATGGCTACACCTTC
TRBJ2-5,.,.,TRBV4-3,CASSQDHMGPGTQYF,TGCGCCAGCAGCCAAGATCATATGGGCCCAGGGACCCAGTACTTC
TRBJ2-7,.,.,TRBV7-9,CASIPLTDSYEQYF,TGTGCCAGCATTCCTCTGACGGACTCCTACGAGCAGTACTTC
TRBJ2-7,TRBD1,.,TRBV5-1,CASSVTGASYEQYF,TGCGCCAGCAGCGTAACAGGGGCCTCCTACGAGCAGTACTTC
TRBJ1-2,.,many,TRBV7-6,CASSLGTGMDYGYTF,TGTGCCAGCAGCTTAGGGACGGGGATGGACTATGGCTACACCTTC
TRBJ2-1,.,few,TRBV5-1,CASSSPGEGYNEQFF,TGCGCCAGCAGCTCGCCGGGAGAGGGGTACAATGAGCAGTTCTTC
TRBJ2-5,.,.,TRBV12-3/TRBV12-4,CASSLRGWEETQYF,TGTGCCAGCAGTTTAAGGGGTTGGGAAGAGACCCAGTACTTC
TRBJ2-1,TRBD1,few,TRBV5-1,CASSPGTGIGLNEQFF,TGCGCCAGCAGCCCGGGGACAGGGATAGGTTTAAATGAGCAGTTCTTC
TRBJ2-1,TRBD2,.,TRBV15,CATSRDKGLAGTYNEQFF,TGTGCCACCAGCAGAGATAAGGGGCTAGCGGGGACCTACAATGAGCAGTTCTTC
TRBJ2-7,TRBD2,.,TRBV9,CASSVSGRADEQYF,TGTGCCAGCAGCGTTAGCGGGAGGGCCGATGAGCAGTACTTC
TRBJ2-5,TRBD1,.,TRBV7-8,CASSLPRTGGQETQYF,TGTGCCAGCAGCTTACCGAGGACAGGGGGCCAAGAGACCCAGTACTTC
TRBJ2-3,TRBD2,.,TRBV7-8,CASSDSSGITDTQYF,TGTGCCAGCAGCGACTCTAGCGGGATCACAGATACGCAGTATTTT
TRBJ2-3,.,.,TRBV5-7,CASSNRELHTDTQYF,TGTGCCAGCAGCAACCGTGAGCTCCACACAGATACGCAGTATTTT
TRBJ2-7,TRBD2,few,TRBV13,CASSLGREGYEQYF,TGTGCCAGCAGCTTAGGTCGGGAGGGCTACGAGCAGTACTTC
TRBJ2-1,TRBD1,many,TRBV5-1,CASRQGGEQFF,TGCGCCAGCCGACAGGGCGGTGAGCAGTTCTTC
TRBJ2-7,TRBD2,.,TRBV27,CATTPVASGSVQYF,TGTGCCACAACTCCCGTGGCTAGCGGGAGTGTGCAGTACTTC
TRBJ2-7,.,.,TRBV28,CASSFSAYEQYF,TGTGCCAGCAGTTTTTCGGCTTACGAGCAGTACTTC
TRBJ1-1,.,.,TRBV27,CASSLLGTNTEAFF,TGTGCCAGCAGTTTGCTCGGGACGAACACTGAAGCTTTCTTT
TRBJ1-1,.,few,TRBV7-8,CASSPHGGPRGTEAFF,TGTGCCAGCAGCCCACACGGCGGACCACGGGGCACTGAAGCTTTCTTT
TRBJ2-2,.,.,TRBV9,CASSLEGGELFF,TGTGCCAGCAGCCTGGAGGGCGGGGAGCTGTTTTTT
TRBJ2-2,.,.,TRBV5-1,CASRTQNTGELFF,TGCGCCAGCAGGACACAGAACACCGGGGAGCTGTTTTTT
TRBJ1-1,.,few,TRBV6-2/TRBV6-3,CASSRVAEAFF,TGTGCCAGCAGCCGAGTTGCTGAAGCTTTCTTT
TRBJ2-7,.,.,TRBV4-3,CASSQWGTYEQYF,TGCGCCAGCAGCCAATGGGGGACCTACGAGCAGTACTTC
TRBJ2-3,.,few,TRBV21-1,CASSLPMRPKGDTQYF,TGTGCCAGCAGCTTACCTATGAGACCTAAAGGAGATACGCAGTATTTT
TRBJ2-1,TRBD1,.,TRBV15,CATSTLQGAVYEQFF,TGTGCCACCAGCACCTTGCAGGGGGCTGTTTATGAGCAGTTCTTC
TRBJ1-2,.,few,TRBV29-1,CSVAPGDDYGYTF,TGCAGCGTTGCTCCAGGGGATGACTATGGCTACACCTTC
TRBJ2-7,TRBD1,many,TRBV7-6,CASSLTAGGYEQYF,TGTGCCAGCAGCTTAACGGCAGGGGGATACGAGCAGTACTTC
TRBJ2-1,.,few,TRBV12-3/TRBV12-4,CASSFPEVPGGEQFF,TGTGCCAGCAGTTTCCCGGAGGTCCCTGGCGGTGAGCAGTTCTTC
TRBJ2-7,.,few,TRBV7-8,CASSLARYEQYF,TGTGCCAGCAGCTTAGCCCGGTACGAGCAGTACTTC
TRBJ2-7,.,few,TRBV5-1,CASSLVPGSYEQYF,TGCGCCAGCAGCTTGGTCCCAGGCTCCTACGAGCAGTACTTC
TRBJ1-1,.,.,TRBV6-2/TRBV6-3,CASSSRTEAFF,TGTGCCAGCAGTTCCCGGACTGAAGCTTTCTTT
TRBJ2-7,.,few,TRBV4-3,CASSPTDSGGYEQYF,TGCGCCAGCAGCCCCACTGATAGCGGAGGGTACGAGCAGTACTTC
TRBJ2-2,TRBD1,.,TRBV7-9,CASSEGQGMNTGELFF,TGTGCCAGCAGCGAAGGACAGGGAATGAACACCGGGGAGCTGTTTTTT
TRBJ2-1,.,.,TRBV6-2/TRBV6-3,CASGDMRNNEQFF,TGTGCCAGCGGTGACATGAGGAACAATGAGCAGTTCTTC
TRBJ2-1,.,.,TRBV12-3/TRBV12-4,CASSLVRGGEQFF,TGTGCCAGCAGTTTAGTTCGGGGCGGTGAGCAGTTCTTC
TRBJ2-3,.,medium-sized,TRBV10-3,CAISEVVLTDTQYF,TGTGCCATCAGTGAGGTGGTCCTCACAGATACGCAGTATTTT
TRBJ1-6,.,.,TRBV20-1,CSARDQMLGVLNSPLHF,TGCAGTGCTAGAGATCAAATGTTGGGGGTTCTTAATTCACCCCTCCACTTT
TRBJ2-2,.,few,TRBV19,CASKTGNTGELFF,TGTGCCAGTAAGACAGGGAACACCGGGGAGCTGTTTTTT
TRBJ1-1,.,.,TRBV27,CASSQYMNTEAFF,TGTGCCAGCAGTCAGTACATGAACACTGAAGCTTTCTTT
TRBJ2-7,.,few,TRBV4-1,CASSQLGTDYEQYF,TGCGCCAGCAGCCAATTAGGCACAGACTACGAGCAGTACTTC
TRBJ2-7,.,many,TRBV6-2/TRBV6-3,CASSYSMNYEQYF,TGTGCCAGCAGTTACTCGATGAACTACGAGCAGTACTTC